This T cell receptor (beta chain) was recovered during a study of T cell clones after liver transplantation. TCRdb's copy holds only in-frame clones and misses some; the assay was immunoSEQ multiplex PCR. The sample lists fewer than 65,000 clones, roughly 90% seen once, with around 14% in the top ten. Germline CDR1 reads MGHDK; CDR2 reads SYGVNS. Trimming took 0 bases from V and 6 from J, leaving 9 bases between them. The CDR3 sequence is 13 residues long. Unstimulated PBMCs were sorted into CD3+CD4+ and CD3+CD8+ populations. Overall study findings and caveats: Rather than being deleted, graft donor-reactive T cells may have moved into the graft.

A remark on this clone: The antigen is unknown.

The sample in question was CD8+ T cells from blood, obtained 12 months after liver transplant. The chain couples TRBV25-1 to TRBJ2-7; D gene ambiguous. This receptor was obtained from a human patient who received a liver transplant. Some of the T cells might come from the graft donor. The CDR3 coding sequence is TGTGCCAGCAGTGAATATGCCCCCACCGAGCAGTACTTC. Its protein product is CASSEYAPTEQYF.